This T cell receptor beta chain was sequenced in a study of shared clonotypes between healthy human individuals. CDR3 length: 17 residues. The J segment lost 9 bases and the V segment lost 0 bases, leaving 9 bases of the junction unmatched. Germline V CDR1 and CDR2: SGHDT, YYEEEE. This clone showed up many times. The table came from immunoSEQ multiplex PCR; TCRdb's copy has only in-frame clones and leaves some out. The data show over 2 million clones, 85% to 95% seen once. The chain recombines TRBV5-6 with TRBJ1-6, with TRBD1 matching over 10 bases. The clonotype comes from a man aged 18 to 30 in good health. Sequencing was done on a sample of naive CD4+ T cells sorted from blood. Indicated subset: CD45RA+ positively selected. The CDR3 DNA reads TGTGCCAGCAGCTTGGAGACAGGGGGCAATTTGGTTTCACCCCTCCACTTT. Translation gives CASSLETGGNLVSPLHF.